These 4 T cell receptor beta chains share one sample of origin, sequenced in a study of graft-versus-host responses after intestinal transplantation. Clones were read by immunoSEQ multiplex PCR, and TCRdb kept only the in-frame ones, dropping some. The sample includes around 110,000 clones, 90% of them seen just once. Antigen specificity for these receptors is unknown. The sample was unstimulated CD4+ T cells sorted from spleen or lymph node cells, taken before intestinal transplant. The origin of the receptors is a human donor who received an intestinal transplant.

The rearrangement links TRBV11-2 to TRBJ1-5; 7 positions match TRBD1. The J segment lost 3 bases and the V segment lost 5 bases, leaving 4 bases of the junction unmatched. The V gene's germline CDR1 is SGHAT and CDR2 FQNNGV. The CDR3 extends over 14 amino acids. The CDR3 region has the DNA TGTGCCAGCAGCCCGGGACAGTTCAATCAGCCCCAGCATTTT. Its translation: CASSPGQFNQPQHF. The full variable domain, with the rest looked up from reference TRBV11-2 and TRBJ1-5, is EAGVAQSPRYKIIEKRQSVAFWCNPISGHATLYWYQQILGQGPKLLIQFQNNGVVDDSQLPKDRFSAERLKGVDSTLKIQPAKLEDSAVYLCASSPGQFNQPQHFGDGTRLSIL.

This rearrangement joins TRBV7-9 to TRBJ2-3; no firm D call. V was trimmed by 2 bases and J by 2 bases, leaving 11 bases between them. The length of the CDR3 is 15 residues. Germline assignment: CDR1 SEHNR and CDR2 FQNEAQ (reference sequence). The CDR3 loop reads CASSLSSGFTDTQYF. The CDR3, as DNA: TGTGCCAGCAGCTTATCCTCGGGTTTCACAGATACGCAGTATTTT.

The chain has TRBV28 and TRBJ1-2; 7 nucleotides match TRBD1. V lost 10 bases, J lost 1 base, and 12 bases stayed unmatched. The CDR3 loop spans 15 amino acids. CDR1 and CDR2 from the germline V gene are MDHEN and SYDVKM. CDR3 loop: CAIGTAASNNYGYTF. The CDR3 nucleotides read TGTGCCATCGGGACAGCCGCGTCCAATAACTATGGCTACACCTTC.

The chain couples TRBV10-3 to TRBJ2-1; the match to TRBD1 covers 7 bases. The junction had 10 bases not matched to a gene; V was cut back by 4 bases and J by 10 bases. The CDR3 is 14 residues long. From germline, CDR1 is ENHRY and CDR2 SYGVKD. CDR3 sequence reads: CAISVDLPRGEQFF. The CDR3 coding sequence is TGTGCCATCAGTGTGGACCTCCCCAGGGGGGAGCAGTTCTTC.